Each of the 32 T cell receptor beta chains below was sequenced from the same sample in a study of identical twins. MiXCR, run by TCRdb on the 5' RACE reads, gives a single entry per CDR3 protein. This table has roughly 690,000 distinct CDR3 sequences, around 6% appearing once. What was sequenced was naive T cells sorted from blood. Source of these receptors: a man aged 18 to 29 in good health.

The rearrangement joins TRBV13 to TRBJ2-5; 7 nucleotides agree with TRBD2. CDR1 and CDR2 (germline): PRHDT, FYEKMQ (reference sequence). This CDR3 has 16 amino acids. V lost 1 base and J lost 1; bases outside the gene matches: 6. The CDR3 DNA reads TGTGCCAGCAGCTTAGTTGGGAGGGGATTCCAAGAGACCCAGTACTTC. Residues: CASSLVGRGFQETQYF.

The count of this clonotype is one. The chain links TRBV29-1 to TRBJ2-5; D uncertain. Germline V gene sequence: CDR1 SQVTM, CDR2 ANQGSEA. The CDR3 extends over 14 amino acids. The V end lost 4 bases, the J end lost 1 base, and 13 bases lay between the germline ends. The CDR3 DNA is TGCAGCGTTGTAGCTTTGGGGTCCCAAGAGACCCAGTACTTC. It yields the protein CSVVALGSQETQYF.

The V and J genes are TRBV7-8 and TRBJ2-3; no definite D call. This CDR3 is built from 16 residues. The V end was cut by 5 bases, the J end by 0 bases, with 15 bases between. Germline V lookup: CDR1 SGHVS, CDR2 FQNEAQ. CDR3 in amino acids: CASSLRPLESTDTQYF. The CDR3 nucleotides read TGTGCCAGCAGCCTTAGACCCCTAGAGAGCACAGATACGCAGTATTTT.

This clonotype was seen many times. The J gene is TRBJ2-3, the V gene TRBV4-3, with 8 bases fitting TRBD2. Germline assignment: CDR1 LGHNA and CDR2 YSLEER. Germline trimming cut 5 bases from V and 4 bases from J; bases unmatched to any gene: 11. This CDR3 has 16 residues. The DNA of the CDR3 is TGCGCCAGCAGCGCCGGGGGGAGCGGGAGTGCAGATACGCAGTATTTT. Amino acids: CASSAGGSGSADTQYF.

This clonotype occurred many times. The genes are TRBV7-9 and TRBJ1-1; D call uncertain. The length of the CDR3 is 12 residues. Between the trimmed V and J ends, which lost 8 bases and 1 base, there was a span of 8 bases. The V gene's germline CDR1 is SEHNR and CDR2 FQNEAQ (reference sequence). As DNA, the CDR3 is TGTGCCAGCCGAACTACGAACACTGAAGCTTTCTTT. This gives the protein CASRTTNTEAFF.

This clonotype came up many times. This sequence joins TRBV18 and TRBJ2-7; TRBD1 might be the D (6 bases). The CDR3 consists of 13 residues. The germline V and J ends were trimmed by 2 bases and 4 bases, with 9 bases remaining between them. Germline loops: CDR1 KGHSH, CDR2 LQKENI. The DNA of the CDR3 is TGTGCCAGCTCACCAGTCCAGGGGTACGAGCAGTACGTC. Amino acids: CASSPVQGYEQYV.

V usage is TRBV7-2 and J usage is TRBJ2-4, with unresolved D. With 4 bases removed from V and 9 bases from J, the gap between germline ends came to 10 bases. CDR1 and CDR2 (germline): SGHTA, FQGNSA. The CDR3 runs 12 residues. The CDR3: CASSSSPGIQYF. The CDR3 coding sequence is TGTGCCAGCAGCTCGTCCCCGGGCATTCAGTACTTC.

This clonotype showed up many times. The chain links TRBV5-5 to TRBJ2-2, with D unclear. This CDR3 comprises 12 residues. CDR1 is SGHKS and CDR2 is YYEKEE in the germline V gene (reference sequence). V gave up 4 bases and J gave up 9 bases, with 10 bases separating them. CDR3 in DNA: TGTGCCAGCAGCCCCTCCGGCCGGGAGCTGTTTTTT. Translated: CASSPSGRELFF. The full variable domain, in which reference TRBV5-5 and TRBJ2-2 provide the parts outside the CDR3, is DAGVTQSPTHLIKTRGQQVTLRCSPISGHKSVSWYQQVLGQGPQFIFQYYEKEERGRGNFPDRFSARQFPNYSSELNVNALLLGDSALYLCASSPSGRELFFGEGSRLTVL.

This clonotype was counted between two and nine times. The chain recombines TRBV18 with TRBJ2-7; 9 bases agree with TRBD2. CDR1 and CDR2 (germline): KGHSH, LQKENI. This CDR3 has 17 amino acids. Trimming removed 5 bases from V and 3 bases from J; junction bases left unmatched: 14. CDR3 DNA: TGTGCCAGCTCAGGTAAGCGGACTAGCGAGAAAATCTACGAGCAGTACGTC. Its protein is CASSGKRTSEKIYEQYV.

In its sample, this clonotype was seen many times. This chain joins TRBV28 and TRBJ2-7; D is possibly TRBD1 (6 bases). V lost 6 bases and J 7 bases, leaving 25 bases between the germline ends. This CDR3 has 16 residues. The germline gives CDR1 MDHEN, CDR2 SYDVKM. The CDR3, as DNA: TGTGCCAGCAGCGGGGCCGGGACACCAACCCTAGGGGAGCAGTACTTC. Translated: CASSGAGTPTLGEQYF.

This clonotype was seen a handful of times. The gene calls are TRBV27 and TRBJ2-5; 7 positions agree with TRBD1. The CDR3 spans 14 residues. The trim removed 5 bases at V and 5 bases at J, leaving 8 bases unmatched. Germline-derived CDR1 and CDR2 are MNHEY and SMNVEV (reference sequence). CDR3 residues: CASSPLGQEETQYF. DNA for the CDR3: TGTGCCAGCAGTCCGCTCGGACAGGAGGAGACCCAGTACTTC.

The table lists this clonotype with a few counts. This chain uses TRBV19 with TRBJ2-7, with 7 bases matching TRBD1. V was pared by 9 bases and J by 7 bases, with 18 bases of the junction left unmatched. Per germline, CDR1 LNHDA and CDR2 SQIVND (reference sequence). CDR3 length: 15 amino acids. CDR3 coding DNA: TGTGCCAGCAAACCCAACCCGACAGGGATCGGGGAGCAGTACTTC. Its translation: CASKPNPTGIGEQYF.

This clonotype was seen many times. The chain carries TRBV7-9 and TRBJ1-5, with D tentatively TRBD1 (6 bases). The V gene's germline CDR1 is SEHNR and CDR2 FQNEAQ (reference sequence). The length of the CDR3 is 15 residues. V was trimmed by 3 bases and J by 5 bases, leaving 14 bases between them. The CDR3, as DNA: TGTGCCAGCAGCTTGGGGCGGGACAACCATCAGCCCCAGCATTTT. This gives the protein CASSLGRDNHQPQHF.

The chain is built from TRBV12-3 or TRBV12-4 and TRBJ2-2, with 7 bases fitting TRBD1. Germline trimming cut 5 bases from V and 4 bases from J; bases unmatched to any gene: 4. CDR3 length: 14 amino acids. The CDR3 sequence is CASSHAGGTGELFF. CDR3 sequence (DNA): TGTGCCAGCAGTCACGCAGGGGGCACCGGGGAGCTGTTTTTT.

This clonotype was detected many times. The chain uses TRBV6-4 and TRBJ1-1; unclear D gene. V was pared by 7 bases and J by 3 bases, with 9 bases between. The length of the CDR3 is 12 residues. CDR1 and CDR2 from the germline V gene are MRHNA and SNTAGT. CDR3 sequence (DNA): TGTGCCAGCACAGGTCAGTACACTGAAGCTTTCTTT. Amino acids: CASTGQYTEAFF.

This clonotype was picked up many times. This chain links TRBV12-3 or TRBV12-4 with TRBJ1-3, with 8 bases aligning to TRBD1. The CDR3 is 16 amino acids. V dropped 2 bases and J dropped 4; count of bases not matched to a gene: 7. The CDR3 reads CASSLSSQGAGNTIYF. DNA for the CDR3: TGTGCCAGCAGTTTATCCAGCCAGGGGGCCGGAAACACCATATATTTT.

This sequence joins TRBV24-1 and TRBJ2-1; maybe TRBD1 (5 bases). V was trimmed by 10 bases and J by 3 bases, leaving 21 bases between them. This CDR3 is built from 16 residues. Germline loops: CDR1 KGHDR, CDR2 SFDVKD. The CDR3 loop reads CATSPRPVGVYNEQFF. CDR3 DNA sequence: TGTGCCACGAGCCCCCGGCCCGTAGGGGTCTACAATGAGCAGTTCTTC.

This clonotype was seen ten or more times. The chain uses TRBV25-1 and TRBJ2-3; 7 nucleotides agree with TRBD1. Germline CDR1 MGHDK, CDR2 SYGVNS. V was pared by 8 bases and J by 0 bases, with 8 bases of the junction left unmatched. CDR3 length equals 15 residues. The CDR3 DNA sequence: TGTGCCAGCCTTCGGGACAGCACTAGCACAGATACGCAGTATTTT. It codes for CASLRDSTSTDTQYF.

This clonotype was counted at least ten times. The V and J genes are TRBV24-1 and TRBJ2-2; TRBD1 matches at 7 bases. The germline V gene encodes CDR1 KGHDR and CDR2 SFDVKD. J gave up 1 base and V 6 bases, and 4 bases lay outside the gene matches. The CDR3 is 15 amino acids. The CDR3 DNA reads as TGTGCCACCAGTAAGCGGACAGGGAACACCGGGGAGCTGTTTTTT. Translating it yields CATSKRTGNTGELFF.

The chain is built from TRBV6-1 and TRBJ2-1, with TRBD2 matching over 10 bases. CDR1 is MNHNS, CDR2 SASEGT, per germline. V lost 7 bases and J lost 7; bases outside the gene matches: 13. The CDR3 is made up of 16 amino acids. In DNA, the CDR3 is TGTGCCAGCAAAGAATCTAGCGGGAGTTTTATAAATGAGCAGTTCTTC. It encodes CASKESSGSFINEQFF.

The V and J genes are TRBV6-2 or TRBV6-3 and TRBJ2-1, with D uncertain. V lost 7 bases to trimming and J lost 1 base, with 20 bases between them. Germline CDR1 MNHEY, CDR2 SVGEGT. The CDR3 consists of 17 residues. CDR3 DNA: TGTGCCAGCACCCAAAGCTTGTCGTCAATGTCCTACAATGAGCAGTTCTTC. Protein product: CASTQSLSSMSYNEQFF.

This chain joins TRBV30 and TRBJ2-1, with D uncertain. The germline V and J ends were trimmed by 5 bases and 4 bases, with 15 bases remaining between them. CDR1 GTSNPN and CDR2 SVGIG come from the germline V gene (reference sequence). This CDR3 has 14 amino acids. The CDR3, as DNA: TGTGCCTGGGCAGCGTTGAGCTTTTACAATGAGCAGTTCTTC. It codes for CAWAALSFYNEQFF.

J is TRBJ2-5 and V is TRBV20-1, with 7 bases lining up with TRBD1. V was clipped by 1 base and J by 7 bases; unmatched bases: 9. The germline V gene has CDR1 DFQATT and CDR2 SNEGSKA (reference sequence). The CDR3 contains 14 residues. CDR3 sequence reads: CSARAGQPRWTQYF. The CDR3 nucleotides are TGCAGTGCTAGAGCGGGACAGCCCCGGTGGACCCAGTACTTC.

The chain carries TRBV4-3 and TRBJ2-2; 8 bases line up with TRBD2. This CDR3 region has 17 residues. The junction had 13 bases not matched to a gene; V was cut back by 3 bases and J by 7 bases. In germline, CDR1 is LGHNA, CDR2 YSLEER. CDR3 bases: TGCGCCAGCAGCCAGAGACGTTCCGCGGGAGGTGACGGGGAGCTGTTTTTT. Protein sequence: CASSQRRSAGGDGELFF.

CDR3 in amino acids: CASSVNRATEAFF. The CDR3 bases are TGTGCCAGCAGCGTCAATAGAGCCACTGAAGCTTTCTTT. The chain carries TRBV9 and TRBJ1-1; no firm D call. The length of the CDR3 is 13 residues. Germline loops: CDR1 SGDLS, CDR2 YYNGEE. V was cut by 2 bases and J by 4 bases, with 9 bases left in between.

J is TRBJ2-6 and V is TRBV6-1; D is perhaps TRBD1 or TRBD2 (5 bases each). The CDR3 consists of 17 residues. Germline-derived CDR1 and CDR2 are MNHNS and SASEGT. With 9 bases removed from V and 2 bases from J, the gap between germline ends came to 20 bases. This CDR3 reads CASHGTIGAPGANVLTF. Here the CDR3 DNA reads TGTGCCAGTCATGGGACGATTGGAGCCCCTGGGGCCAACGTCCTGACTTTC.

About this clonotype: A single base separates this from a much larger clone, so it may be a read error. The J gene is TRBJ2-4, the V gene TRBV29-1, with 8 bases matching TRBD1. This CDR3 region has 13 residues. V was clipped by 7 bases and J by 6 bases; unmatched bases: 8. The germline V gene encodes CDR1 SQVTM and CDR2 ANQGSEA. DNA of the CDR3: TGCAGCGATAGACAGGGGTCAACAAACATTCAGTACTTC. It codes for CSDRQGSTNIQYF.

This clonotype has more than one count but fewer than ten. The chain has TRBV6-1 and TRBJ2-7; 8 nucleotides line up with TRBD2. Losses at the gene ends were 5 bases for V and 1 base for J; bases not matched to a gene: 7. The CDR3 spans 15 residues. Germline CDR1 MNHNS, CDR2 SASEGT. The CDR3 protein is CASSNSGSRSYEQYF. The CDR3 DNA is TGTGCCAGCAGTAACAGCGGGAGTAGGTCCTACGAGCAGTACTTC.

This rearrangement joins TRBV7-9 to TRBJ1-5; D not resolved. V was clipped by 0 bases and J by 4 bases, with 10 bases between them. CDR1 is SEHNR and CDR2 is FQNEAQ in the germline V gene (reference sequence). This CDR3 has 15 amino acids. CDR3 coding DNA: TGTGCCAGCAGCTTAGCCCCGGCCCAAAATCAGCCCCAGCATTTT. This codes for CASSLAPAQNQPQHF.

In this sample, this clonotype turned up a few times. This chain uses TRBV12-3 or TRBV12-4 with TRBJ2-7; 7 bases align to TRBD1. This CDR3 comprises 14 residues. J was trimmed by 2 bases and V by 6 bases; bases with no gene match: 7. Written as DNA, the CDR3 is TGTGCCAGCAGGACCGGGACAGAGACCTACGAGCAGTACTTC. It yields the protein CASRTGTETYEQYF.

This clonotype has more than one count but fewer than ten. CDR3 sequence reads: CASSPKLGTGNTEAFF. The CDR3 nucleotides read TGTGCCAGCAGCCCGAAACTGGGGACTGGGAACACTGAAGCTTTCTTT. The chain carries TRBV13 and TRBJ1-1, with TRBD1 as a possible D gene (5 bases). The germline V gene has CDR1 PRHDT and CDR2 FYEKMQ (reference sequence). With 5 bases removed from V and 1 base from J, the gap between germline ends came to 17 bases. The CDR3 covers 16 residues.

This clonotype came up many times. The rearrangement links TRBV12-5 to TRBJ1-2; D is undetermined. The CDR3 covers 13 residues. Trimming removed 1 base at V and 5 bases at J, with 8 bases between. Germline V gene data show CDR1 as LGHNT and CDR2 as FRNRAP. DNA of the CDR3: TGTGCTAGTGGTTTGGAGGGTCGGTATGGCTACACCTTC. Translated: CASGLEGRYGYTF.